These 6 T cell receptor beta chains originate from one sample sequenced in a study of OX40 agonist ivuxolimab in advanced cancers. The library relied on the immunoSEQ multiplex PCR assay. This immuneACCESS table, as held by TCRdb, lists in-frame sequences with V and J called but not all clones. Of the missing ones, under half trace to an unresolved V gene in checked studies; the others have no known cause. Here the sample has 14,000 to 15,000 clones; about 80% occur a single time. Together, the top ten hold roughly 31% of the sample. The material was CD4+ or CD8+ T cells sorted from blood, obtained in a trial of the OX40 agonist ivuxolimab. Every receptor here comes from an adult with an advanced solid tumor such as melanoma, head and neck, liver or kidney cancer.

The CDR3 DNA sequence: TGTGCCAGCAGCGTAGCTTCCCGGTACACCTTC. Amino acids: CASSVASRYTF. The chain couples TRBV9 to TRBJ1-2; D is unclear. V was shortened by 0 bases and J by 11 bases, with 8 bases between the two germline ends. Germline V gives CDR1 SGDLS, CDR2 YYNGEE. The CDR3 has 11 residues.

V gene TRBV7-2 combines with J gene TRBJ2-7; D uncertain. Germline V gives CDR1 SGHTA, CDR2 FQGNSA. The CDR3 spans 14 residues. V lost 2 bases and J 0 bases, leaving 8 bases between the germline ends. The CDR3 nucleotides are TGTGCCAGCAGCTTAAGGGCGTACTCCTACGAGCAGTACTTC. This codes for CASSLRAYSYEQYF.

The chain recombines TRBV4-1 with TRBJ2-1; TRBD2 matches at 12 bases. CDR1 is MGHRA and CDR2 is YSYEKL in the germline V gene. The CDR3 covers 15 residues. Unmatched junction bases numbered 4, after V lost 1 base and J lost 9 bases. CDR3 sequence (DNA): TGCGCCAGCAGCCAAGGACTAGCGGGAGAAATTGAGCAGTTCTTC. Residues: CASSQGLAGEIEQFF.

This sequence joins TRBV6-5 and TRBJ2-7, with 12 bases fitting TRBD2. The V segment lost 0 bases and the J segment 6 bases; nucleotides outside the gene matches: 3. This CDR3 has 15 residues. Germline lookup yields CDR1 MNHEY and CDR2 SVGAGI. CDR3 DNA: TGTGCCAGCAGTTACTCACTAGCGGGAGGCTTCGAGCAGTACTTC. Its translation is CASSYSLAGGFEQYF.

This chain uses TRBV7-9 with TRBJ2-7; no clear D. Trimming cost V 0 bases and J 4 bases, with 7 bases left between them. The CDR3 contains 13 residues. CDR1 and CDR2 from the germline V gene are SEHNR and FQNEAQ (reference sequence). CDR3 nucleotides: TGTGCCAGCAGCTTAGCGTCCCTTTACGAGCAGTACTTC. It yields the protein CASSLASLYEQYF.

This chain joins TRBV28 and TRBJ2-5; 7 bases align to TRBD2. The J call may not be correct, given that the DNA end is closer to TRBJ2-7. This CDR3 region has 12 residues. CDR1 and CDR2 from the germline V gene are MDHEN and SYDVKM. As DNA, the CDR3 is TGTGCCAGCAGTCCCGGGGGGTACGAGCAGTACTTC. This gives the protein CASSPGGYEQYF.